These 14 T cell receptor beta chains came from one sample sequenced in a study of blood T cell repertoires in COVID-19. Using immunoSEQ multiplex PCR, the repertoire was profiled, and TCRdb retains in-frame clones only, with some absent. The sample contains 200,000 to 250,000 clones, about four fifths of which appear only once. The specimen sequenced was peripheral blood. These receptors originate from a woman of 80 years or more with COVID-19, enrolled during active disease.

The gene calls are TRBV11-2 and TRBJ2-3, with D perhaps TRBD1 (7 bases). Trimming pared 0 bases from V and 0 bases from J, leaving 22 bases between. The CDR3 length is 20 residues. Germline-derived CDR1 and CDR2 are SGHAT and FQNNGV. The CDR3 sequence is CASSLEDRRGRLGSTDTQYF. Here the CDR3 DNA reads TGTGCCAGCAGCTTAGAGGATCGGAGGGGGCGGCTCGGTAGCACAGATACGCAGTATTTT.

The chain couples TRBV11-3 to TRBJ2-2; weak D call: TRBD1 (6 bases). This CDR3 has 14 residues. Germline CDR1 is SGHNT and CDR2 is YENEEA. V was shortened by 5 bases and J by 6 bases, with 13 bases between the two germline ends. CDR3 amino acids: CASSTPQGSGELFF. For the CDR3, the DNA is TGTGCCAGCAGCACACCCCAGGGGTCCGGGGAGCTGTTTTTT.

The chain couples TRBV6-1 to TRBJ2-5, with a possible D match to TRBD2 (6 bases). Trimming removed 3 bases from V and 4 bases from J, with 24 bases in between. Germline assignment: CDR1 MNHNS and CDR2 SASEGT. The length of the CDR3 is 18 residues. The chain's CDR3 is CASSDPSAAEGTGETQYF. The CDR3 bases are TGTGCCAGCAGTGATCCCTCGGCGGCGGAGGGAACAGGAGAGACCCAGTACTTC.

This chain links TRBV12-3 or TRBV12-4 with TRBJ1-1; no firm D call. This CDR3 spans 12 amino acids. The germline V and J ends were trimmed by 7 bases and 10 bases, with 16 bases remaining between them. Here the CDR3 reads CASTQTRSGAFF. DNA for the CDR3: TGTGCCAGCACTCAAACCCGGTCGGGAGCTTTCTTT.

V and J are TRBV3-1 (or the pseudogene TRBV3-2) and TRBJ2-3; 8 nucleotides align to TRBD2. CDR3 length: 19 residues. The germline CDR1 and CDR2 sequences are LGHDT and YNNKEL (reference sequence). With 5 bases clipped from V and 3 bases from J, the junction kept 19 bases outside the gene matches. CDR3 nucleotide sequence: TGTGCCAGCAGCTCGGTCGGGCTAGCGGGTACCCTCGCGACAGATACGCAGTATTTT. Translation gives CASSSVGLAGTLATDTQYF.

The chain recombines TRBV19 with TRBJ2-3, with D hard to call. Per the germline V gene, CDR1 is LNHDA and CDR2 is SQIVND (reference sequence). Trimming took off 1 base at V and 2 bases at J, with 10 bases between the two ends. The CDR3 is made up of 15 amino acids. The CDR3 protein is CASSIVLVATDTQYF. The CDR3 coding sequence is TGTGCCAGTAGTATAGTCCTGGTGGCCACAGATACGCAGTATTTT.

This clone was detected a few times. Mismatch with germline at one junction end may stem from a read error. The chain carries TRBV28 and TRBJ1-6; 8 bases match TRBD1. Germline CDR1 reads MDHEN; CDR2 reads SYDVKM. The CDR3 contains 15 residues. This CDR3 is CCAAGQVSTNSPLHF. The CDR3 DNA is TGCTGCGCCGCGGGACAGGTTTCTACCAATTCACCCCTCCACTTT.

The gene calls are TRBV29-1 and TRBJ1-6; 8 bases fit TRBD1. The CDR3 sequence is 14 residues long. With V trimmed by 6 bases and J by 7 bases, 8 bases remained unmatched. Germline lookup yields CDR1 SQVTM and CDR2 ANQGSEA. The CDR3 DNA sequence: TGCAGCGTGCGGACAGGGTCAGGGAATTCACCCCTCCACTTT. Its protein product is CSVRTGSGNSPLHF.

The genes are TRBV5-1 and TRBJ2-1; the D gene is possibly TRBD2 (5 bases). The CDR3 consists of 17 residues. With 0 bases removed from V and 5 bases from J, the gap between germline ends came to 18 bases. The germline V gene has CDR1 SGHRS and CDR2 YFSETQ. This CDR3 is CASSLAFGRAANNEQFF. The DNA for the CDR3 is TGCGCCAGCAGCTTGGCCTTTGGGCGGGCCGCAAACAATGAGCAGTTCTTC.

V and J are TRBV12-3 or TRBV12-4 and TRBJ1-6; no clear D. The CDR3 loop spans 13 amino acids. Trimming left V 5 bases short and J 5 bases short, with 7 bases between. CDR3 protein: CASSREHNSPLHF. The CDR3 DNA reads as TGTGCCAGCAGTCGGGAGCATAATTCACCCCTCCACTTT.

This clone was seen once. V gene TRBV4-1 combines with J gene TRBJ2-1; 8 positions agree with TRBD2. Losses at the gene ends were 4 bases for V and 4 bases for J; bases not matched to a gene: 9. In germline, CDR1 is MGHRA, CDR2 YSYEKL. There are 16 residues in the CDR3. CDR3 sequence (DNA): TGCGCCAGCAGCCCGACGTCCAGCGGGAGATACAATGAGCAGTTCTTC. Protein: CASSPTSSGRYNEQFF.

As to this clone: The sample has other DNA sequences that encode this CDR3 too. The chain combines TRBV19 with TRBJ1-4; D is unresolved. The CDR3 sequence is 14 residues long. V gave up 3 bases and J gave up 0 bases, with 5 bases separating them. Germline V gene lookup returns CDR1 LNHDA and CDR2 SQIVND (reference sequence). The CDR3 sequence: CASSITATNEKLFF. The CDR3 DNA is TGTGCCAGTAGTATTACAGCAACTAATGAAAAACTGTTTTTT.

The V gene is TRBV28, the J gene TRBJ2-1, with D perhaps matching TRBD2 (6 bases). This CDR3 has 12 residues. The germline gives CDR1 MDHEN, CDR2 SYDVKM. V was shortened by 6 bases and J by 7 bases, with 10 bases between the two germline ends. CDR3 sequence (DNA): TGTGCCAGCAGGACGGGACTTAATGAGCAGTTCTTC. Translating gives CASRTGLNEQFF.

DNA of the CDR3: TGTGCCAGCAGCTTAGAGCCGGCTAGCGGGAGATCCGGGGAGCTGTTTTTT. This encodes CASSLEPASGRSGELFF. The chain links TRBV7-3 to TRBJ2-2; 10 nucleotides agree with TRBD2. The V gene end was trimmed by 2 bases and the J gene end by 6 bases; junction bases not matched to a gene: 9. The CDR3 contains 17 residues. CDR1 SGHTA and CDR2 FQGTGA come from the germline V gene.